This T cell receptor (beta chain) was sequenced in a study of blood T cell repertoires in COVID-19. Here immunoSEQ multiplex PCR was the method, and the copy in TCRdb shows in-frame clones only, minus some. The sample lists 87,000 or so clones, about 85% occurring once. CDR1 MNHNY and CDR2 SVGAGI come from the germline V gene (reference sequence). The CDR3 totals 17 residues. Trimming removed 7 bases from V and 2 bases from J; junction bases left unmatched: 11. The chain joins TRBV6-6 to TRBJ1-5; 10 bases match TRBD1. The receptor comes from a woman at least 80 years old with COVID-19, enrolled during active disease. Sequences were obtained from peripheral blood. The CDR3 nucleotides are TGTGCCAGCAATCGACAGGGGGCCGGATGGGGCAATCAGCCCCAGCATTTT. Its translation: CASNRQGAGWGNQPQHF.